A selection of T cell receptor beta chains follows, all from one sample in a study of blood T cell repertoires in COVID-19. This table comes from immunoSEQ multiplex PCR, and its TCRdb copy is limited to in-frame clones, with some not included. The sample carries 200,000 to 250,000 clones, around 81% recorded once. What was sequenced was peripheral blood. The origin of the receptors is a woman of 80 years or more with COVID-19, enrolled during active disease. Each CDR3 is given with its conserved first and last residue. The order of the fields is D gene, V gene, J gene, clone size, CDR3 DNA, CDR3 protein. The D gene is left open where the match is weak. For some rows the clone size is stated as once, few or many, or as a class when expanded; others skip it.

d_gene: -
v_gene: TRBV7-2
j_gene: TRBJ2-1
abundance: -
CDR3nt: TGTGCCAGCAGCTATAGGGGAACAGGAGTCTACAATGAGCAGTTCTTC
CDR3aa: CASSYRGTGVYNEQFF

d_gene: -
v_gene: TRBV5-4
j_gene: TRBJ1-1
abundance: -
CDR3nt: TGTGCCAGCAGCTCCGGGTCTTCGATGAACACTGAAGCTTTCTTT
CDR3aa: CASSSGSSMNTEAFF

d_gene: TRBD1
v_gene: TRBV7-8
j_gene: TRBJ1-1
abundance: few
CDR3nt: TGTGCCAGCGGGAATTTTGGACAGGGTCACACTGAAGCTTTCTTT
CDR3aa: CASGNFGQGHTEAFF

d_gene: TRBD1
v_gene: TRBV10-3
j_gene: TRBJ2-7
abundance: -
CDR3nt: TGTGCCATCAGCCCCGACAGGGTAGGGCCCTACGAGCAGTACTTC
CDR3aa: CAISPDRVGPYEQYF

d_gene: TRBD1
v_gene: TRBV5-1
j_gene: TRBJ1-2
abundance: -
CDR3nt: TGCGCCAGCAGCTTACAGGGGGCAGACTATGGCTACACCTTC
CDR3aa: CASSLQGADYGYTF

d_gene: -
v_gene: TRBV5-8
j_gene: TRBJ1-1
abundance: many
CDR3nt: TGTGCCAGCAGCTTACCGGGGGGACGACCGGCGGCTTTCTTT
CDR3aa: CASSLPGGRPAAFF

d_gene: -
v_gene: TRBV18
j_gene: TRBJ2-1
abundance: -
CDR3nt: TGTGCCAGCTCACCCCAACAGGCAAGCTCCTACAATGAGCAGTTCTTC
CDR3aa: CASSPQQASSYNEQFF

d_gene: TRBD1
v_gene: TRBV6-5
j_gene: TRBJ2-7
abundance: -
CDR3nt: TGTGCCAGCAGGTCACCGGGACAGGGAGGCGAGCAGTACTTC
CDR3aa: CASRSPGQGGEQYF

d_gene: -
v_gene: TRBV10-3
j_gene: TRBJ1-1
abundance: -
CDR3nt: TGTGCCATCACTCTTCGACAGAACACTGAAGCTTTCTTT
CDR3aa: CAITLRQNTEAFF

d_gene: -
v_gene: TRBV15
j_gene: TRBJ1-3
abundance: -
CDR3nt: TGTGCCACCAGCAGAGAGGTGAAACTGAGGAACACCATATATTTT
CDR3aa: CATSREVKLRNTIYF

d_gene: TRBD1
v_gene: TRBV6-4
j_gene: TRBJ1-2
abundance: -
CDR3nt: TGTGCCAGCCGGGCCACCGGACAGGGGGGATCCTATGGCTACACCTTC
CDR3aa: CASRATGQGGSYGYTF

d_gene: -
v_gene: TRBV7-9
j_gene: TRBJ1-2
abundance: -
CDR3nt: TGTGCCAGCAGCTCCACGGGGGGGCTAAGAGGCTACACCTTC
CDR3aa: CASSSTGGLRGYTF

d_gene: -
v_gene: TRBV2
j_gene: TRBJ2-5
abundance: once
CDR3nt: TGTGCCAGCAGAATACAAAGGGGAGGTCGAGAGACCCAGTACTTC
CDR3aa: CASRIQRGGRETQYF

d_gene: -
v_gene: TRBV2
j_gene: TRBJ1-5
abundance: -
CDR3nt: TGTGCCAGCAGTGACAGGGAGGAACAGCCCCAGCATTTT
CDR3aa: CASSDREEQPQHF

d_gene: TRBD2
v_gene: TRBV18
j_gene: TRBJ2-7
abundance: -
CDR3nt: TGTGCCAGCTCACCAGGGAGGGCGGGAAACGAGCAGTACTTC
CDR3aa: CASSPGRAGNEQYF

d_gene: TRBD1
v_gene: TRBV7-8
j_gene: TRBJ2-2
abundance: -
CDR3nt: TGTGCCAGCAGCTTACGGTGGGACAGCGCGAACACCGGGGAGCTGTTTTTT
CDR3aa: CASSLRWDSANTGELFF

d_gene: TRBD2
v_gene: TRBV6-2/TRBV6-3
j_gene: TRBJ2-3
abundance: -
CDR3nt: TGTGCCAGCAGTTACAGGGGACGGATCAGCGGGATAGCAGATACGCAGTATTTT
CDR3aa: CASSYRGRISGIADTQYF

d_gene: -
v_gene: TRBV5-1
j_gene: TRBJ2-1
abundance: -
CDR3nt: TGCGCCAGCAGCCGAGACAGAATCTCCTACAATGAGCAGTTCTTC
CDR3aa: CASSRDRISYNEQFF

d_gene: -
v_gene: TRBV7-2
j_gene: TRBJ2-5
abundance: once
CDR3nt: TGTGCCAGCAGCCCGGGTTATCAAGAGACCCAGTACTTC
CDR3aa: CASSPGYQETQYF

d_gene: -
v_gene: TRBV27
j_gene: TRBJ2-7
abundance: -
CDR3nt: TGTGCCAGCAGTCTTAGGGGGACCTTCTCCTACGAGCAGTACTTC
CDR3aa: CASSLRGTFSYEQYF

d_gene: TRBD2
v_gene: TRBV9
j_gene: TRBJ2-1
abundance: -
CDR3nt: TGTGCCAGCAGCGGGAGTGGGAGGGCCAGCGAGCAGTTCTTC
CDR3aa: CASSGSGRASEQFF

d_gene: TRBD2
v_gene: TRBV5-4
j_gene: TRBJ2-5
abundance: few
CDR3nt: TGTGCCAGCAGTCTATCCGGGGGGGCAGAGACCCAGTACTTC
CDR3aa: CASSLSGGAETQYF

d_gene: -
v_gene: TRBV5-1
j_gene: TRBJ2-3
abundance: -
CDR3nt: TGCGCCAGCAGCCCACAGGGACGGGGCACAGATACGCAGTATTTT
CDR3aa: CASSPQGRGTDTQYF

d_gene: TRBD2
v_gene: TRBV30
j_gene: TRBJ2-7
abundance: -
CDR3nt: TGTGCCTGGAGTGCGACTAGCGGCTACGAGCAGTACTTC
CDR3aa: CAWSATSGYEQYF

d_gene: TRBD1
v_gene: TRBV5-3
j_gene: TRBJ1-4
abundance: few
CDR3nt: TGTGCCAGAAGCTGGGAGGGACAGGGTGTGGGTGAAAAACTGTTTTTT
CDR3aa: CARSWEGQGVGEKLFF

d_gene: -
v_gene: TRBV2
j_gene: TRBJ1-1
abundance: -
CDR3nt: TGTGCCAGCACTCGAGCAGGGAACACTGAAGCTTTCTTT
CDR3aa: CASTRAGNTEAFF

d_gene: -
v_gene: TRBV4-1
j_gene: TRBJ2-3
abundance: -
CDR3nt: TGCGCCAGCAGCCAAGAACCGGGGGAGTGGGGGGGCTATACGCAGTATTTT
CDR3aa: CASSQEPGEWGGYTQYF

d_gene: TRBD1
v_gene: TRBV28
j_gene: TRBJ2-7
abundance: -
CDR3nt: TGTGCCAGCAGGTCCTCCGGGACAGGGGGATACGAGCAGTACTTC
CDR3aa: CASRSSGTGGYEQYF

d_gene: TRBD2
v_gene: TRBV10-2
j_gene: TRBJ2-2
abundance: -
CDR3nt: TGCGCCAGCAGGGCTCTAGCGGGGGGGTTGACCGGGGAGCTGTTTTTT
CDR3aa: CASRALAGGLTGELFF

d_gene: -
v_gene: TRBV28
j_gene: TRBJ1-6
abundance: few
CDR3nt: TGTGCCAGCAGTTCCCCTCATACCGGGGGTTTAGATTCACCCCTCCACTTT
CDR3aa: CASSSPHTGGLDSPLHF

d_gene: TRBD1
v_gene: TRBV18
j_gene: TRBJ1-5
abundance: -
CDR3nt: TGTGCCAGCTCACTTTTTCAGGGGGACCAGCCCCAGCATTTT
CDR3aa: CASSLFQGDQPQHF

d_gene: -
v_gene: TRBV6-5
j_gene: TRBJ2-7
abundance: -
CDR3nt: TGTGCCAGCAGTTATTTCGGGACGGGGGTATACGAGCAGTACTTC
CDR3aa: CASSYFGTGVYEQYF

d_gene: TRBD2
v_gene: TRBV7-2
j_gene: TRBJ2-3
abundance: few
CDR3nt: TGTGCCAGCAGCTTAGGGGGTAGCGGGAGTGCCACAGATACGCAGTATTTT
CDR3aa: CASSLGGSGSATDTQYF

d_gene: -
v_gene: TRBV29-1
j_gene: TRBJ1-2
abundance: -
CDR3nt: TGCAGCGTTGTAGGGGTGCTTGGCTATGGCTACACCTTC
CDR3aa: CSVVGVLGYGYTF

d_gene: -
v_gene: TRBV7-2
j_gene: TRBJ1-5
abundance: -
CDR3nt: TGTGCCAGCAGCTTAGCACTGAATCAGCCCCAGCATTTT
CDR3aa: CASSLALNQPQHF

d_gene: -
v_gene: TRBV7-2
j_gene: TRBJ2-3
abundance: -
CDR3nt: TGTGCCAGCAGCCACAGATCTAGCACAGATACGCAGTATTTT
CDR3aa: CASSHRSSTDTQYF

d_gene: TRBD2
v_gene: TRBV5-1
j_gene: TRBJ2-7
abundance: -
CDR3nt: TGCGCCAGCAGCGAAGCCAGCGGGGGGGCCTCCTACGAGCAGTACTTC
CDR3aa: CASSEASGGASYEQYF

d_gene: -
v_gene: TRBV10-2
j_gene: TRBJ2-2
abundance: -
CDR3nt: TGCGCCAGCAGTGTGTCAGGGGACGGGGAGCTGTTTTTT
CDR3aa: CASSVSGDGELFF

d_gene: -
v_gene: TRBV6-6
j_gene: TRBJ2-3
abundance: -
CDR3nt: TGTGCCAGCAGTTACCTTCGCACAGATACGCAGTATTTT
CDR3aa: CASSYLRTDTQYF

d_gene: TRBD1
v_gene: TRBV15
j_gene: TRBJ1-1
abundance: -
CDR3nt: TGTGCCACCAGCAGAGATAGGACAGGGGGCGAAGCTTTCTTT
CDR3aa: CATSRDRTGGEAFF

d_gene: TRBD1
v_gene: TRBV19
j_gene: TRBJ1-1
abundance: -
CDR3nt: TGTGCCAGTAGTACCCGACAGGGGGCGAGGACTGAAGCTTTCTTT
CDR3aa: CASSTRQGARTEAFF

d_gene: TRBD1
v_gene: TRBV4-2
j_gene: TRBJ1-4
abundance: -
CDR3nt: TGTGCCAGCAGTCGACAGGGAATTGGGGTGGGAAAACTGTTTTTT
CDR3aa: CASSRQGIGVGKLFF

d_gene: TRBD1
v_gene: TRBV6-2/TRBV6-3
j_gene: TRBJ1-2
abundance: -
CDR3nt: TGTGCCAGCAGTTACCCTTTCCTCGGGACAGCCTATGGCTACACCTTC
CDR3aa: CASSYPFLGTAYGYTF